These 25 T cell receptor beta chains were all obtained from the same sample, sequenced in a study of blood T cell repertoires in COVID-19. Measured with immunoSEQ multiplex PCR; TCRdb has only the in-frame clones, and not every one. This sample carries about 150,000 clones, approximately 80% of them seen once, and the ten largest clones take less than 7%. Material: PBMCs or T cells enriched from blood (not recorded which). The origin of the receptors is a woman in her thirties or forties who had recovered from COVID-19.

The chain recombines TRBV29-1 with TRBJ1-2, with TRBD1 matching 8 bases. The J segment lost 0 bases and the V segment lost 7 bases, leaving 16 bases of the junction unmatched. The V gene's germline CDR1 is SQVTM and CDR2 ANQGSEA. The CDR3 contains 17 residues. CDR3 loop: CSAKQLGTGGPNYGYTF. CDR3 bases: TGCAGCGCCAAGCAGTTAGGAACAGGGGGGCCTAACTATGGCTACACCTTC.

This chain's CDR3 is CASSVTGHNEQFF. The CDR3, as DNA: TGCGCCAGCAGCGTGACAGGACACAATGAGCAGTTCTTC. The chain combines TRBV5-1 with TRBJ2-1, with D possibly being TRBD1 (6 bases). The V end lost 4 bases, the J end lost 5 bases, and 10 bases lay between the germline ends. Germline CDR1 and CDR2: SGHRS and YFSETQ. This CDR3 spans 13 amino acids.

The rearrangement links TRBV2 to TRBJ2-3; D unresolved. V dropped 0 bases and J dropped 1 base, with 8 bases sitting between them. The CDR3 has 15 residues. The germline CDR1 and CDR2 sequences are SNHLY and FYNNEI. The CDR3: CASSEAHTGTDTQYF. CDR3 nucleotide sequence: TGTGCCAGCAGTGAAGCGCATACGGGCACAGATACGCAGTATTTT.

In this sample, this clone turned up once. This chain links TRBV15 with TRBJ1-6; tentatively, D is TRBD1 (6 bases). The ends were cut back, 0 bases at V and 9 bases at J, with 15 bases in the middle. The CDR3 totals 16 residues. Germline CDR1 and CDR2: LNHNV and YYDKDF (reference sequence). In DNA form, the CDR3 reads TGTGCCACCAGCAGAGATCCTAGGGGGATAGGTTCACCCCTCCACTTT. It encodes CATSRDPRGIGSPLHF.

The chain links TRBV7-3 to TRBJ2-7; TRBD2 agrees at 7 bases. The CDR3 loop spans 15 amino acids. Germline CDR1 is SGHTA and CDR2 is FQGTGA. Unmatched junction bases numbered 7, after V lost 5 bases and J lost 0 bases. CDR3 residues: CASSLSGRVSYEQYF. CDR3 coding DNA: TGTGCCAGCAGCCTTAGCGGGCGGGTCTCCTACGAGCAGTACTTC. Full variable domain (remainder filled in from reference TRBV7-3 and TRBJ2-7): GAGVSQTPSNKVTEKGKYVELRCDPISGHTALYWYRQSLGQGPEFLIYFQGTGAADDSGLPNDRFFAVRPEGSVSTLKIQRTERGDSAVYLCASSLSGRVSYEQYFGPGTRLTVT.

The chain has TRBV16 and TRBJ1-5; 7 bases match TRBD1. The CDR3 runs to 14 residues. In germline, CDR1 is KGHSY, CDR2 FQNENV. V trimming: 4 bases; J trimming: 5 bases; junction bases outside the gene matches: 5. CDR3 protein: CASSPTTGDQPQHF. The DNA for the CDR3 is TGTGCCAGCAGCCCAACTACAGGGGATCAGCCCCAGCATTTT.

This clone was recorded only once. The J gene is TRBJ2-1, the V gene TRBV4-1; D remains ambiguous. V shed 0 bases and J shed 7 bases, with 19 bases lying between them. The germline V gene encodes CDR1 MGHRA and CDR2 YSYEKL. This CDR3 spans 17 amino acids. As DNA, the CDR3 is TGCGCCAGCAGCCAAGATACCAGCCTCGAGAGGTTAAATGAGCAGTTCTTC. It encodes CASSQDTSLERLNEQFF.

The chain is built from TRBV19 and TRBJ1-5; maybe TRBD1 (6 bases). Trimming cost V 2 bases and J 6 bases, with 23 bases left between them. Per the germline V gene, CDR1 is LNHDA and CDR2 is SQIVND (reference sequence). The CDR3 has 18 residues. Here the CDR3 reads CASSISSWGQEYGQPQHF. CDR3 in DNA: TGTGCCAGTAGTATAAGTAGCTGGGGGCAGGAGTATGGTCAGCCCCAGCATTTT. The full variable domain, completed using reference TRBV19 and TRBJ1-5, is DGGITQSPKYLFRKEGQNVTLSCEQNLNHDAMYWYRQDPGQGLRLIYYSQIVNDFQKGDIAEGYSVSREKKESFPLTVTSAQKNPTAFYLCASSISSWGQEYGQPQHFGDGTRLSIL.

Only a few counts were recorded for this clone. V is TRBV7-9 and J is TRBJ1-1; 8 bases agree with TRBD1. Germline CDR1 is SEHNR and CDR2 is FQNEAQ (reference sequence). This CDR3 is built from 14 residues. V trimming: 5 bases; J trimming: 3 bases; junction bases outside the gene matches: 5. For the CDR3, the DNA is TGTGCCAGCAGCGTAAAGGACAGGGACACTGAAGCTTTCTTT. This sequence encodes CASSVKDRDTEAFF.

V and J are TRBV7-8 and TRBJ2-7, with no clear D. The CDR3 consists of 14 residues. The V gene's germline CDR1 is SGHVS and CDR2 FQNEAQ. Trimming took off 6 bases at V and 4 bases at J, with 16 bases between the two ends. The CDR3 bases are TGTGCCAGCAGACGAACCGGGTCCAATTACGAGCAGTACTTC. Protein: CASRRTGSNYEQYF.

V is TRBV2 and J is TRBJ1-5; 7 nucleotides agree with TRBD1. Trimming took 5 bases from V and 2 from J; bases not matched to a gene: 9. Per the germline V gene, CDR1 is SNHLY and CDR2 is FYNNEI. This CDR3 has 16 residues. CDR3 loop: CASSTGALSGNQPQHF. The CDR3 coding sequence is TGTGCCAGCAGTACAGGGGCTCTGAGTGGCAATCAGCCCCAGCATTTT.

This chain uses TRBV2 with TRBJ1-1; 10 nucleotides align to TRBD1. V shed 7 bases and J 11 bases; nucleotides not matched to a gene: 13. The CDR3 runs to 14 residues. Germline values: CDR1 SNHLY, CDR2 FYNNEI. The CDR3 DNA sequence: TGTGCCAGCACCATGACAGGGGGCCATGGCGAGGCTTTCTTT. This gives the protein CASTMTGGHGEAFF.

V and J are TRBV5-1 and TRBJ1-2, with D possibly matching TRBD1 (6 bases). Trimming removed 0 bases at V and 2 bases at J, with 20 bases between. Looked up from germline, CDR1 is SGHRS and CDR2 is YFSETQ. CDR3 size: 18 residues. For the CDR3, the DNA is TGCGCCAGCAGCTTGGTTGGTCTCCGGGACATACACAACTATGGCTACACCTTC. This encodes CASSLVGLRDIHNYGYTF.

The table lists this clone with a count of one. This sequence joins TRBV27 and TRBJ2-3; TRBD1 agrees at 7 bases. With V trimmed by 4 bases and J by 1 base, 5 bases remained unmatched. CDR3 size: 15 residues. Germline-derived CDR1 and CDR2 are MNHEY and SMNVEV (reference sequence). The CDR3, as DNA: TGTGCCAGCAGTTCCAGGGACAGTGGCACAGATACGCAGTATTTT. Its translation: CASSSRDSGTDTQYF.

J is TRBJ1-1 and V is TRBV7-3; D is unclear. Trimming shortened V by 5 bases and J by 0 bases, and 7 bases separated the two germline ends. This CDR3 region has 13 residues. Germline CDR1 and CDR2: SGHTA and FQGTGA. CDR3 sequence: CASSPSVNTEAFF. The CDR3 DNA is TGTGCCAGCAGCCCGTCTGTGAACACTGAAGCTTTCTTT.

The CDR3 reads CASSAGGLGAQHF. CDR3 coding DNA: TGTGCCAGCAGTGCAGGGGGCCTCGGAGCCCAGCATTTT. The chain uses TRBV2 and TRBJ1-5; TRBD1 aligns across 8 bases. CDR3 length equals 13 residues. V was clipped by 4 bases and J by 11 bases; unmatched bases: 7. In germline, CDR1 is SNHLY, CDR2 FYNNEI.

The V and J genes are TRBV7-8 and TRBJ1-2; D is perhaps TRBD1 (6 bases). In germline, CDR1 is SGHVS, CDR2 FQNEAQ. Trimming shortened V by 3 bases and J by 3 bases, and 11 bases separated the two germline ends. This CDR3 has 14 residues. CDR3 sequence reads: CASSFSDSHYGYTF. CDR3 nucleotides: TGTGCCAGCAGCTTTTCGGACAGCCACTATGGCTACACCTTC.

The chain has TRBV5-1 and TRBJ2-2, with 11 bases matching TRBD2. J was trimmed by 5 bases and V by 4 bases; bases with no gene match: 4. Per germline, CDR1 SGHRS and CDR2 YFSETQ. The CDR3 spans 15 residues. The CDR3 sequence is CASSARLAGTGELFF. In nucleotides, the CDR3 is TGCGCCAGCAGCGCCAGACTAGCGGGGACCGGGGAGCTGTTTTTT.

This clone was counted once. The chain has TRBV5-1 and TRBJ2-2; perhaps TRBD2 as D (5 bases). The V gene lost 3 bases and the J gene lost 7 bases, with 13 bases spanning the gap. The length of the CDR3 is 14 residues. Per germline, CDR1 SGHRS and CDR2 YFSETQ. The CDR3 nucleotides are TGCGCCAGCAGCTACGACTACCAGGACGGGGAGCTGTTTTTT. Translation gives CASSYDYQDGELFF.

This chain links TRBV24-1 with TRBJ1-1, with D unclear. Between the trimmed V and J ends, which lost 4 bases and 4 bases, there was a span of 3 bases. The CDR3 is 11 residues long. Germline V gene sequence: CDR1 KGHDR, CDR2 SFDVKD. This CDR3 reads CATSDGTEAFF. DNA of the CDR3: TGTGCCACCAGTGACGGCACTGAAGCTTTCTTT.

The chain carries TRBV4-2 and TRBJ1-1; the D gene is possibly TRBD1 (5 bases). Looked up from germline, CDR1 is LGHNA and CDR2 is YNFKEQ. Trimming shortened V by 1 base and J by 5 bases, and 14 bases separated the two germline ends. The length of the CDR3 is 15 residues. In DNA form, the CDR3 reads TGTGCCAGCAGCCAAGCCCTAGGGGAGGTGACTGAAGCTTTCTTT. Its translation is CASSQALGEVTEAFF.

The J gene is TRBJ1-1, the V gene TRBV2; 10 bases fit TRBD1. This CDR3 is 15 amino acids long. The junction had 6 bases not matched to a gene; V was cut back by 6 bases and J by 2 bases. The germline CDR1 and CDR2 sequences are SNHLY and FYNNEI. CDR3 residues: CASRGQGVINTEAFF. DNA for the CDR3: TGTGCCAGCAGAGGACAGGGGGTAATTAACACTGAAGCTTTCTTT.

Concerning this clone: The missing conserved phenylalanine or tryptophan at the end of this CDR3 makes a read error likely. The limits of the CDR3 on the DNA are not certain, so only TCRdb's listed CDR3 is given. The J gene is TRBJ2-7, the V gene TRBV12-5; TRBD1, as called in the table, went unchecked against the DNA. In germline, CDR1 is LGHNT, CDR2 FRNRAP. Ends included, the CDR3 has 13 residues. This CDR3 is CASGLETIPPPIL.

The CDR3 loop is CSASWSGATPYEQYF. In nucleotides, the CDR3 is TGCAGTGCTAGTTGGTCAGGGGCAACACCCTACGAGCAGTACTTC. The chain joins TRBV20-1 to TRBJ2-7, with D possibly being TRBD1 (6 bases). Between the trimmed V and J ends, which lost 3 bases and 2 bases, there was a span of 17 bases. Per germline, CDR1 DFQATT and CDR2 SNEGSKA (reference sequence). This CDR3 spans 15 amino acids.

This chain joins TRBV5-1 and TRBJ2-1, with D perhaps matching TRBD1 (5 bases). From germline, CDR1 is SGHRS and CDR2 YFSETQ. The V end was cut by 5 bases, the J end by 7 bases, with 22 bases between. This CDR3 comprises 16 residues. The CDR3: CASSPTIRAPTNEQFF. The CDR3, as DNA: TGCGCCAGCAGTCCCACCATCAGGGCCCCTACGAATGAGCAGTTCTTC.